A selection of T cell receptor beta chains follows, all from one sample in a study of Ad26.COV2.S vaccination and SARS-CoV-2 variants. The data were produced by immunoSEQ multiplex PCR, yet TCRdb's version contains in-frame clones alone and is incomplete. In the table there are approximately 450,000 clones, 90% of which are singletons. Material: peripheral blood, obtained in a trial of Ad26.COV2.S vaccine versus placebo. All receptors derive from a person aged 18 to 65 who received the Ad26.COV2.S COVID-19 vaccine or a placebo. Both conserved end residues are part of each CDR3. The D gene is left open where the match is weak. A clone size is listed for some rows: how often the clone was seen (once, few, many), or a class if it is expanded.

abundance: NA; d_gene: NA; j_gene: TRBJ1-4; v_gene: TRBV7-8; len: 14; CDR3nt: TGTGCCAGCAGCTTAGGCAGGGTAGTTGAAAAACTGTTTTTT; CDR3aa: CASSLGRVVEKLFF
abundance: NA; d_gene: NA; j_gene: TRBJ2-1; v_gene: TRBV7-2; len: 15; CDR3nt: TGTGCCAGCAGCTTCGGTGGCAGGGAAAACAATGAGCAGTTCTTC; CDR3aa: CASSFGGRENNEQFF
abundance: NA; d_gene: NA; j_gene: TRBJ2-1; v_gene: TRBV29-1; len: 15; CDR3nt: TGCAGCGTTGAGAAGATGGGTCACACCGACAATGAGCAGTTCTTC; CDR3aa: CSVEKMGHTDNEQFF
abundance: NA; d_gene: TRBD2; j_gene: TRBJ2-1; v_gene: TRBV24-1; len: 15; CDR3nt: TGTGCCACCAGGCCCGGGACTAGCTGGGTTGGTGAGCAGTTCTTC; CDR3aa: CATRPGTSWVGEQFF
abundance: once; d_gene: NA; j_gene: TRBJ1-4; v_gene: TRBV5-1; len: 14; CDR3nt: TGCGCCAGCTCGGACACTTCAACTAATGAAAAACTGTTTTTT; CDR3aa: CASSDTSTNEKLFF
abundance: NA; d_gene: TRBD1; j_gene: TRBJ2-5; v_gene: TRBV9; len: 16; CDR3nt: TGTGCCAGCAGCAAGGATCTCAGGGGGCGGGGAGAGACCCAGTACTTC; CDR3aa: CASSKDLRGRGETQYF
abundance: NA; d_gene: TRBD2; j_gene: TRBJ2-2; v_gene: TRBV11-2; len: 16; CDR3nt: TGTGCCAGCAGGCCAACTAGCGGGAAGAACACCGGGGAGCTGTTTTTT; CDR3aa: CASRPTSGKNTGELFF
abundance: NA; d_gene: TRBD1; j_gene: TRBJ2-7; v_gene: TRBV7-2; len: 14; CDR3nt: TGTGCCAGCAGCTTTGGGACAGGGCTCTACGAGCAGTACTTC; CDR3aa: CASSFGTGLYEQYF
abundance: NA; d_gene: NA; j_gene: TRBJ2-1; v_gene: TRBV9; len: 15; CDR3nt: TGTGCCAGCAGCGCCGGGACCCTGGGAAAAAATGAGCAGTTCTTC; CDR3aa: CASSAGTLGKNEQFF
abundance: once; d_gene: TRBD1; j_gene: TRBJ1-6; v_gene: TRBV3-1/TRBV3-2; len: 12; CDR3nt: TGTGCCAGCCGGGACAGGGATTCACCCCTCCACTTT; CDR3aa: CASRDRDSPLHF
abundance: NA; d_gene: TRBD2; j_gene: TRBJ2-7; v_gene: TRBV11-2; len: 16; CDR3nt: TGTGCCAGCAGCTTACAAGGGACTAGCGGGAGCTACGAGCAGTACTTC; CDR3aa: CASSLQGTSGSYEQYF
abundance: NA; d_gene: NA; j_gene: TRBJ2-7; v_gene: TRBV28; len: 14; CDR3nt: TGTGCCAGCAGTTTACCCAGCAGCCTCTACGAGCAGTACTTC; CDR3aa: CASSLPSSLYEQYF
abundance: NA; d_gene: TRBD2; j_gene: TRBJ2-1; v_gene: TRBV6-2/TRBV6-3; len: 16; CDR3nt: TGTGCCAGCAGTTACGCGCGGAGCGGGAGGACGAATGAGCAGTTCTTC; CDR3aa: CASSYARSGRTNEQFF
abundance: NA; d_gene: NA; j_gene: TRBJ1-6; v_gene: TRBV12-3/TRBV12-4; len: 12; CDR3nt: TGTGCCAGCAGTTCCGATCCCTCGGCCCTCCACTTT; CDR3aa: CASSSDPSALHF
abundance: NA; d_gene: TRBD2; j_gene: TRBJ2-1; v_gene: TRBV27; len: 15; CDR3nt: TGTGCCAGCAGTTTAGGGACCCGGGGGGGGAGAGAGCAGTTCTTC; CDR3aa: CASSLGTRGGREQFF
abundance: NA; d_gene: NA; j_gene: TRBJ2-2; v_gene: TRBV4-1; len: 17; CDR3nt: TGCGCCAGCAGCCAACTTAATTTAATGACCCTGGGAGGGGAGCTGTTTTTT; CDR3aa: CASSQLNLMTLGGELFF
abundance: NA; d_gene: TRBD2; j_gene: TRBJ2-3; v_gene: TRBV6-2/TRBV6-3; len: 18; CDR3nt: TGTGCCAGCAGCGACTACTTCCCGGGACTAGCGGGCACAGATACGCAGTATTTT; CDR3aa: CASSDYFPGLAGTDTQYF
abundance: NA; d_gene: NA; j_gene: TRBJ2-7; v_gene: TRBV12-3/TRBV12-4; len: 13; CDR3nt: TGTGCCAGCAGTTTAGGTGAACTTTACGAGCAGTACTTC; CDR3aa: CASSLGELYEQYF
abundance: NA; d_gene: TRBD2; j_gene: TRBJ2-7; v_gene: TRBV19; len: 16; CDR3nt: TGTGCGAGTAGTAGATCCATGGCTAGCGGGACCTACGAGCAGTACTTC; CDR3aa: CASSRSMASGTYEQYF
abundance: NA; d_gene: TRBD2; j_gene: TRBJ2-2; v_gene: TRBV28; len: 15; CDR3nt: TGTGCCAGCACCTCGGGGGGAGGGCCCTCCGGGGAGCTGTTTTTT; CDR3aa: CASTSGGGPSGELFF
abundance: once; d_gene: TRBD2; j_gene: TRBJ2-7; v_gene: TRBV10-3; len: 14; CDR3nt: TGTGCCGCGACGGGTAGCGGGAGCCCCTACGAGCAGTACTTC; CDR3aa: CAATGSGSPYEQYF
abundance: NA; d_gene: TRBD1; j_gene: TRBJ2-1; v_gene: TRBV2; len: 13; CDR3nt: TGTGCCAGCAGTGAATGGACAGGGACTGAGCAGTTCTTC; CDR3aa: CASSEWTGTEQFF
abundance: once; d_gene: NA; j_gene: TRBJ1-6; v_gene: TRBV4-3; len: 16; CDR3nt: TGCGCCAGCAGCCAAGATATGTGGGCTGCTAGCTCACCCCTCCACTTT; CDR3aa: CASSQDMWAASSPLHF
abundance: NA; d_gene: NA; j_gene: TRBJ2-5; v_gene: TRBV11-2; len: 16; CDR3nt: TGTGCCAGCAGCTTAGTTAGGCAGGGGCCCCAGGAGACCCAGTACTTC; CDR3aa: CASSLVRQGPQETQYF
abundance: NA; d_gene: TRBD2; j_gene: TRBJ2-1; v_gene: TRBV9; len: 16; CDR3nt: TGTGCCAGCAGCATCGGACTAGCGGCTTTAGACAATGAGCAGTTCTTC; CDR3aa: CASSIGLAALDNEQFF
abundance: NA; d_gene: NA; j_gene: TRBJ2-5; v_gene: TRBV21-1; len: 19; CDR3nt: TGTGCCAGCAGCAAAGTTAGGGCTAGCGGGAGAGTCCCCTGGGAGACCCAGTACTTC; CDR3aa: CASSKVRASGRVPWETQYF
abundance: NA; d_gene: NA; j_gene: TRBJ2-7; v_gene: TRBV27; len: 14; CDR3nt: TGTGCCAGCAGCCCCCTTGGCTTAACCTACGAGCAGTACTTC; CDR3aa: CASSPLGLTYEQYF
abundance: once; d_gene: NA; j_gene: TRBJ2-5; v_gene: TRBV6-6; len: 13; CDR3nt: TGTGCCAGCAGTTACCGTCTAAAAGAGACCCAGTACTTC; CDR3aa: CASSYRLKETQYF
abundance: NA; d_gene: NA; j_gene: TRBJ2-5; v_gene: TRBV12-3/TRBV12-4; len: 13; CDR3nt: TGTGCCAGCAGTCCCGACTACCAAGAGACCCAGTACTTC; CDR3aa: CASSPDYQETQYF
abundance: NA; d_gene: NA; j_gene: TRBJ2-1; v_gene: TRBV7-9; len: 16; CDR3nt: TGTGCCAGCAGCACTGGGTTGACGCTTTCGGGAAATGAGCAGTTCTTC; CDR3aa: CASSTGLTLSGNEQFF
abundance: NA; d_gene: TRBD2; j_gene: TRBJ2-1; v_gene: TRBV4-3; len: 14; CDR3nt: TGCGCCAGCAGCCAAGAGTCAGCGGGGAATGAGCAGTTCTTC; CDR3aa: CASSQESAGNEQFF
abundance: NA; d_gene: NA; j_gene: TRBJ1-1; v_gene: TRBV2; len: 13; CDR3nt: TGTGCCAGCAGTGGGACAGTGAACACTGAAGCTTTCTTT; CDR3aa: CASSGTVNTEAFF
abundance: NA; d_gene: TRBD2; j_gene: TRBJ2-1; v_gene: TRBV7-9; len: 17; CDR3nt: TGTGCCAGCAGTCTAGGACTAGCGGGAGTTTCCTACAATGAGCAGTTCTTC; CDR3aa: CASSLGLAGVSYNEQFF
abundance: NA; d_gene: NA; j_gene: TRBJ2-7; v_gene: TRBV30; len: 12; CDR3nt: TGTGCCTGGAGTAAGGAATCGGCCGAGCAGTACTTC; CDR3aa: CAWSKESAEQYF
abundance: NA; d_gene: NA; j_gene: TRBJ2-1; v_gene: TRBV5-1; len: 14; CDR3nt: TGCGCCAGCAGCTGGGTCTTAGCCTACAATGAGCAGTTCTTC; CDR3aa: CASSWVLAYNEQFF
abundance: NA; d_gene: NA; j_gene: TRBJ2-1; v_gene: TRBV7-6; len: 12; CDR3nt: TGTGCCAGCAGCTTATGGCAAGATGAGCAGTTCTTC; CDR3aa: CASSLWQDEQFF
abundance: once; d_gene: NA; j_gene: TRBJ2-3; v_gene: TRBV27; len: 13; CDR3nt: TGTGCCAGCAGTATGCGAGCCACAGATACGCAGTATTTT; CDR3aa: CASSMRATDTQYF
abundance: NA; d_gene: TRBD2; j_gene: TRBJ2-7; v_gene: TRBV4-1; len: 14; CDR3nt: TGCGCCAGCAGCCAAGCGGGAGGGCCGGACGAGCAGTACTTC; CDR3aa: CASSQAGGPDEQYF
abundance: NA; d_gene: TRBD1; j_gene: TRBJ2-3; v_gene: TRBV7-6; len: 16; CDR3nt: TGTGCCAGCAGCTTAATTGGACAGGGGGGCACAGATACGCAGTATTTT; CDR3aa: CASSLIGQGGTDTQYF
abundance: NA; d_gene: TRBD1; j_gene: TRBJ1-1; v_gene: TRBV13; len: 14; CDR3nt: TGTGCCAGCAGCCACCGGGACAGGGGGACTGAAGCTTTCTTT; CDR3aa: CASSHRDRGTEAFF
abundance: NA; d_gene: TRBD1; j_gene: TRBJ2-5; v_gene: TRBV28; len: 16; CDR3nt: TGTGCCAGCAGTACGGGGACAGGTTGGAGTCAAGAGACCCAGTACTTC; CDR3aa: CASSTGTGWSQETQYF
abundance: NA; d_gene: TRBD2; j_gene: TRBJ2-7; v_gene: TRBV28; len: 19; CDR3nt: TGTGCCAGCAGTTTAAGTATAAGGCTAGCGGGAGTGAGCTCCTACGAGCAGTACTTC; CDR3aa: CASSLSIRLAGVSSYEQYF
abundance: NA; d_gene: NA; j_gene: TRBJ1-6; v_gene: TRBV19; len: 14; CDR3nt: TGTGCCAGTAGTATCCCCGGGGTGAATTCACCCCTCCACTTT; CDR3aa: CASSIPGVNSPLHF
abundance: NA; d_gene: NA; j_gene: TRBJ1-2; v_gene: TRBV9; len: 16; CDR3nt: TGTGCCAGCAGCGTAGTTTTGGGGGGGTTTGGCTATGGCTACACCTTC; CDR3aa: CASSVVLGGFGYGYTF
abundance: NA; d_gene: NA; j_gene: TRBJ2-7; v_gene: TRBV7-2; len: 13; CDR3nt: TGTGCCAGCAGCTTCGGTAGTTGGAACGAGCAGTACTTC; CDR3aa: CASSFGSWNEQYF